The 7 T cell receptor beta chains given below trace back to one sample, sequenced in a study of tumor-infiltrating lymphocytes in primary liver carcinoma. Unsorted whole blood served as the source of blood RNA, and germline DNA was extracted as well. With a constant-region primer, TCR beta cDNA was made from about 0.55 ug of total RNA. Three nested multiplex PCR rounds, a slightly modified ARM-PCR, produced the libraries for TCR beta. The study ran its first two PCR rounds for around 10 cycles each, using TRBV1-TRBV30 forward primers and a C-beta reverse primer. TCRdb fed the multiplex PCR reads into MiXCR, producing one record per CDR3 protein. The sample has 310,000 or so distinct CDR3 sequences, almost 65% seen once. The material sequenced was peripheral blood. These receptors were taken from a man aged 40-50 years with primary liver carcinoma and hepatitis B virus infection.

About this clonotype: Given a much more abundant clone one base away, this may be a read error. This chain links TRBV6-2 or TRBV6-3 with TRBJ2-2, with 8 positions matching TRBD1. The CDR3 totals 15 residues. Looked up from germline, CDR1 is MNHEY and CDR2 is SVGEGT. For the CDR3, the DNA is TGTGCCGGCAGTGAGCAGGGGGCTTCAACCGGGGAGCTGTTTTTT. Residues: CAGSEQGASTGELFF.

The rearrangement links TRBV5-5 to TRBJ2-3; TRBD1 aligns across 7 bases. V lost 6 bases, J lost 2 bases, and 6 bases stayed unmatched. The CDR3 totals 14 residues. Germline V gene lookup returns CDR1 SGHKS and CDR2 YYEKEE (reference sequence). CDR3 DNA sequence: TGTGCCAGCAACTTCAGGGGGTACACAGATACGCAGTATTTT. Protein product: CASNFRGYTDTQYF.

The V gene is TRBV11-2, the J gene TRBJ2-1; TRBD2 is a possible D gene (5 bases). V was cut by 3 bases and J by 9 bases, with 24 bases left in between. CDR3 size: 17 residues. The germline gives CDR1 SGHAT, CDR2 FQNNGV. The CDR3 loop is CASSFAVLSGSVGEQFF. The CDR3 DNA reads as TGTGCCAGCAGCTTTGCGGTACTATCGGGATCCGTGGGTGAGCAGTTCTTC.

The chain's CDR3 is CASSFRENYGYTF. In nucleotides, the CDR3 is TGTGCCAGCAGCTTCAGGGAAAACTATGGCTACACCTTC. The chain recombines TRBV5-4 with TRBJ1-2; possibly TRBD1 for D (5 bases). CDR1 is SGHNT, CDR2 YYREEE, per germline (reference sequence). The CDR3 is 13 amino acids. Trimming cost V 2 bases and J 2 bases, with 7 bases left between them.

About this clonotype itself: A clone one base away is much larger, so this may be a read error. The J gene is TRBJ2-4, the V gene TRBV6-5; D unclear. Trimming took off 4 bases at V and 0 bases at J, with 16 bases between the two ends. Per the germline V gene, CDR1 is MNHEY and CDR2 is SVGAGI. This CDR3 contains 17 residues. CDR3: CASSLRGLPGAKNIQYF. The CDR3 nucleotides read TGTGCCAGCAGTTTGAGAGGCCTTCCGGGAGCCAAAAACATTCAGTACTTC.

This clonotype was seen repeatedly, ten times or more. The chain is built from TRBV11-3 and TRBJ1-1; D is uncertain. Trimming pared 5 bases from V and 4 bases from J, leaving 11 bases between. The CDR3 spans 13 residues. Germline CDR1 and CDR2: SGHNT and YENEEA. The CDR3 sequence: CASSPPGSTEAFF. The CDR3 DNA reads TGTGCCAGCAGCCCCCCGGGTAGCACTGAAGCTTTCTTT.

This chain uses TRBV5-1 with TRBJ2-2; D remains ambiguous. In germline, CDR1 is SGHRS, CDR2 YFSETQ. Trimming took 4 bases from V and 7 from J, leaving 11 bases between them. The CDR3 sequence is 13 residues long. The CDR3 reads CASSRNLDGELFF. For the CDR3, the DNA is TGCGCCAGCAGCCGAAATTTGGACGGGGAGCTGTTTTTT. Complete variable domain (other parts from reference TRBV5-1 and TRBJ2-2): KAGVTQTPRYLIKTRGQQVTLSCSPISGHRSVSWYQQTPGQGLQFLFEYFSETQRNKGNFPGRFSGRQFSNSRSEMNVSTLELGDSALYLCASSRNLDGELFFGEGSRLTVL.